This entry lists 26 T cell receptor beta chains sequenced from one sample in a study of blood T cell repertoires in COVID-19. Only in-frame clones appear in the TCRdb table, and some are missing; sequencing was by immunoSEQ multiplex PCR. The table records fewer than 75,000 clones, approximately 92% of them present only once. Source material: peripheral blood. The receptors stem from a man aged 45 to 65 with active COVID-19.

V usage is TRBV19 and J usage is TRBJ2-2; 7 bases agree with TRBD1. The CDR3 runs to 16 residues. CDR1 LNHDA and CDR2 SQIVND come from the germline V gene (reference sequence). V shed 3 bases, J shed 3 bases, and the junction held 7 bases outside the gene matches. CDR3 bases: TGTGCCAGTAGTATTAAGACAGGGTTATACACCGGGGAGCTGTTTTTT. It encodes CASSIKTGLYTGELFF.

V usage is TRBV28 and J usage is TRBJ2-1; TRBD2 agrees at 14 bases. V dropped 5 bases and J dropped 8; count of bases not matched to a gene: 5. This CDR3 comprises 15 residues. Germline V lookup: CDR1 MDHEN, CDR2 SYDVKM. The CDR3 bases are TGTGCCAGCAGTCCCGGGACTAGCGGGAGCTATGAGCAGTTCTTC. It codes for CASSPGTSGSYEQFF.

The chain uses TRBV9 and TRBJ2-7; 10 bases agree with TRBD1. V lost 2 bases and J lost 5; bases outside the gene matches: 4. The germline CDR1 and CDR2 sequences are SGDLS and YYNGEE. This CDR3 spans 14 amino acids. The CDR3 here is CASSVDRGLNEQYF. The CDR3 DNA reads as TGTGCCAGCAGCGTCGACAGGGGGCTTAACGAGCAGTACTTC.

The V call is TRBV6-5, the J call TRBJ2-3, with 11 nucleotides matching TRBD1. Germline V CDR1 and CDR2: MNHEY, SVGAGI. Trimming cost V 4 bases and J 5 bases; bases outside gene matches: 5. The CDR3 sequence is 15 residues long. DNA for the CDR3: TGTGCCAGCAGTTTGTGGACAGGGGGCAGAGATACGCAGTATTTT. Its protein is CASSLWTGGRDTQYF.

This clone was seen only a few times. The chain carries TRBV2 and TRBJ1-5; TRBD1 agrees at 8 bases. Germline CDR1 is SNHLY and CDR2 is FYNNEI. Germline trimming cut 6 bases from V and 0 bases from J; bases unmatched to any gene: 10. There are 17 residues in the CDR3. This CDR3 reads CASRTGEPLYSNQPQHF. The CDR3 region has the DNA TGTGCCAGCAGGACAGGGGAACCACTTTATAGCAATCAGCCCCAGCATTTT.

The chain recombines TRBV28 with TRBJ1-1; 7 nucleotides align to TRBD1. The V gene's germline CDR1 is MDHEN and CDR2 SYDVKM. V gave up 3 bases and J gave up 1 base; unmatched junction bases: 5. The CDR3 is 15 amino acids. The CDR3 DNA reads TGTGCCAGCAGTTTTGACAGGGTTCGGAACACTGAAGCTTTCTTT. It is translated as CASSFDRVRNTEAFF. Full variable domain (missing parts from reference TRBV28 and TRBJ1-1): DVKVTQSSRYLVKRTGEKVFLECVQDMDHENMFWYRQDPGLGLRLIYFSYDVKMKEKGDIPEGYSVSREKKERFSLILESASTNQTSMYLCASSFDRVRNTEAFFGQGTRLTVV.

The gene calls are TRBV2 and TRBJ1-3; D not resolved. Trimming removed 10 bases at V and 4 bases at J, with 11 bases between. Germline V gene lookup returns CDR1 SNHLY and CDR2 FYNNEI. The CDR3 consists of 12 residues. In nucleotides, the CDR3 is TGTGCCATCTCGATTCAGGGAAACACCATATATTTT. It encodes CAISIQGNTIYF.

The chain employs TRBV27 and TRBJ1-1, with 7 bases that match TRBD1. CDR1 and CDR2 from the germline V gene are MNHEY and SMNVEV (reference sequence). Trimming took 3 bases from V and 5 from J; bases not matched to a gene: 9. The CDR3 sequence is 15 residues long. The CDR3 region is CASSFSTGYNTEAFF. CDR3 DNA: TGTGCCAGCAGTTTCTCGACAGGGTATAATACTGAAGCTTTCTTT.

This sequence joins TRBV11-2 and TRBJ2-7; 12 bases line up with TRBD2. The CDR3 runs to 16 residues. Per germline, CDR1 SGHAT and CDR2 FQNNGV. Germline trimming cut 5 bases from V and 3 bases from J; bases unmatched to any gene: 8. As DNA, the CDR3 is TGTGCCAGCAGCCCTCGGACTAGCGGGGCCCACTACGAGCAGTACTTC. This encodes CASSPRTSGAHYEQYF.

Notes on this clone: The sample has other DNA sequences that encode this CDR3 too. CDR3 nucleotide sequence: TGCGCCAGCAGCCAGACCCTGGGACTAGCGGGTCAAGAGACCCAGTACTTC. Translated: CASSQTLGLAGQETQYF. The chain recombines TRBV4-1 with TRBJ2-5, with TRBD2 matching 12 bases. V gave up 3 bases and J gave up 2 bases; unmatched junction bases: 7. The CDR3 consists of 17 residues. Germline-derived CDR1 and CDR2 are MGHRA and YSYEKL.

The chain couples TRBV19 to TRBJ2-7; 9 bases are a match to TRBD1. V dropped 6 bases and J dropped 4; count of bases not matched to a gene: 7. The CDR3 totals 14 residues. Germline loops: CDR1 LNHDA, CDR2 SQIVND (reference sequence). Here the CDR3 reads CASRPGQGTYEQYF. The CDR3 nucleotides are TGTGCCAGTAGGCCGGGACAGGGAACTTACGAGCAGTACTTC.

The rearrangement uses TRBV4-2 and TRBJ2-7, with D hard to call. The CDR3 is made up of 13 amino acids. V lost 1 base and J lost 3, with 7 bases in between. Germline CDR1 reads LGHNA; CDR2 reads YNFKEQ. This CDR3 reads CASSQGSLYEQYF. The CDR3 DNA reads TGTGCCAGCAGCCAAGGGAGTCTCTACGAGCAGTACTTC.

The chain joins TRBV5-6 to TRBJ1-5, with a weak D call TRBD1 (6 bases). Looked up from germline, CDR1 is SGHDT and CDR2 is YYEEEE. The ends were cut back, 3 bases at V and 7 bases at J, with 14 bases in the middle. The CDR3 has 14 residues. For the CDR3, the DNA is TGTGCCAGCAGCTCAGGACAGCGGGGACAGCCCCAGCATTTT. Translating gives CASSSGQRGQPQHF.

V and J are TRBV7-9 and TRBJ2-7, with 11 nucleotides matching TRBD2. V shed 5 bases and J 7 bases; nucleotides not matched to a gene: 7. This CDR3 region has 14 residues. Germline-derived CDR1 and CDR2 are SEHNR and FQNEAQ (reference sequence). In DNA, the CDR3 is TGTGCCAGCAGCGCGGGACTAGCGGAGGAAGAGCAGTACTTC. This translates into CASSAGLAEEEQYF.

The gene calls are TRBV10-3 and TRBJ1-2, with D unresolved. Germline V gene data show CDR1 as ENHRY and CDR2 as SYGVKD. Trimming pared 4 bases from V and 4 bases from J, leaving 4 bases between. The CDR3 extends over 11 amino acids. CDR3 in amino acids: CAISGAYGYTF. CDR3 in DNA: TGTGCCATCAGTGGGGCCTATGGCTACACCTTC.

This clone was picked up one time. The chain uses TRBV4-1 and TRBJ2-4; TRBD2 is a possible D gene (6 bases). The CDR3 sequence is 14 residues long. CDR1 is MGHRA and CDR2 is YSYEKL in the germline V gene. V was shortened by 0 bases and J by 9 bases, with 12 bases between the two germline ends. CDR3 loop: CASSQDGTVGIQYF. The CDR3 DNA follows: TGCGCCAGCAGCCAAGATGGGACTGTAGGCATTCAGTACTTC.

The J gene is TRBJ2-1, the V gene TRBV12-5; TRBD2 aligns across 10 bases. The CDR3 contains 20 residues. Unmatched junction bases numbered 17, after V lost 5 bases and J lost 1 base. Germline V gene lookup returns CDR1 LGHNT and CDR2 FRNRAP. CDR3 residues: CASGLLPIAGGRLSYNEQFF. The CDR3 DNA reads TGTGCTAGTGGTCTCCTGCCTATAGCGGGAGGCCGACTATCCTACAATGAGCAGTTCTTC.

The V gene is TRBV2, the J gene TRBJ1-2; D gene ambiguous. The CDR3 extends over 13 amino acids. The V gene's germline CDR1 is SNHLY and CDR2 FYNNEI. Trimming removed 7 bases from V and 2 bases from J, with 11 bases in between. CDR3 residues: CASTVRSNYGYTF. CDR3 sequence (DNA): TGTGCCAGCACGGTCAGGTCCAACTATGGCTACACCTTC.

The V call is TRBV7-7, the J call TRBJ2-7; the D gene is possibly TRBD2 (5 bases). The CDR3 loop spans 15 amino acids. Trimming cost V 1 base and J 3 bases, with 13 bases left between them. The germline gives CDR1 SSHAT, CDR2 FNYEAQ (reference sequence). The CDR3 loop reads CASSLDPFRGYEQYF. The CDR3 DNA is TGTGCCAGCAGCTTAGATCCGTTTCGGGGCTACGAGCAGTACTTC.

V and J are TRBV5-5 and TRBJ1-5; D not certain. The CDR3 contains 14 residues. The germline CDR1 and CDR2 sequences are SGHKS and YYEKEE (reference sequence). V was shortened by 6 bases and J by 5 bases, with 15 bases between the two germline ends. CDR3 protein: CASTPSGGDQPQHF. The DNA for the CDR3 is TGTGCCAGCACCCCCTCGGGCGGGGATCAGCCCCAGCATTTT.

CDR3 bases: TGCAGCGGGGGGGGAGGGAACTCCTACGAGCAGTACTTC. Translated: CSGGGGNSYEQYF. The J gene is TRBJ2-7, the V gene TRBV29-1, with 7 bases fitting TRBD2. Germline V lookup: CDR1 SQVTM, CDR2 ANQGSEA. V shed 7 bases and J 0 bases; nucleotides not matched to a gene: 6. This CDR3 has 13 residues.

CDR3 in DNA: TGCGCCAGCAGCCCCGACAGGGATTCCCTCAATGAGCAGTTCTTC. Protein product: CASSPDRDSLNEQFF. This chain links TRBV5-1 with TRBJ2-1, with 7 bases fitting TRBD1. This CDR3 is built from 15 residues. Germline lookup yields CDR1 SGHRS and CDR2 YFSETQ. Trimming cost V 4 bases and J 6 bases; bases outside gene matches: 10.

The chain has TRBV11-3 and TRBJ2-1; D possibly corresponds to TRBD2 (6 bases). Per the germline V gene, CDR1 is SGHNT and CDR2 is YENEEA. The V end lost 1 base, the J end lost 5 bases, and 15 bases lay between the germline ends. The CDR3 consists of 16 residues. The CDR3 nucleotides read TGTGCCAGCAGCTTAGGTCCGGGACTGGCGAACAATGAGCAGTTCTTC. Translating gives CASSLGPGLANNEQFF.

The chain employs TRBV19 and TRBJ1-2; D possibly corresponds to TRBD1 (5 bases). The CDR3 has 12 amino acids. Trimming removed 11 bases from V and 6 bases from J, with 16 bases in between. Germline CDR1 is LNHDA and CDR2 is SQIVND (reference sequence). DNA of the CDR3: TGTGCCCTAAGGGGAGGGTTGAATGGCTACACCTTC. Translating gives CALRGGLNGYTF.

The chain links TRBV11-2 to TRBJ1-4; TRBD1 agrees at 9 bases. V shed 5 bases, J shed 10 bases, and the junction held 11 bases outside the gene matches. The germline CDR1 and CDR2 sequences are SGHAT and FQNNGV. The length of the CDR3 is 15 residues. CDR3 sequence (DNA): TGTGCCAGCAGCGCATTACAGGGGGCGCAGGGAAAACTGTTTTTT. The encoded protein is CASSALQGAQGKLFF.

For the CDR3, the DNA is TGTGCCAGCAGCTTAGTTCTGGGACAGGGAAAAGGCTACACCTTC. Encoded protein: CASSLVLGQGKGYTF. The chain employs TRBV7-9 and TRBJ1-2; 9 nucleotides line up with TRBD1. V was pared by 1 base and J by 8 bases, with 8 bases of the junction left unmatched. This CDR3 region has 15 residues. Germline-derived CDR1 and CDR2 are SEHNR and FQNEAQ (reference sequence).